These 26 T cell receptor beta chains came from one sample sequenced in a study of lung T cells in sarcoidosis with Löfgren's syndrome (dated by TCRdb to about 2017). The sequencer listed for this sample is Illumina MiSeq. The raw public data were reprocessed by TCRdb itself: fastp quality trimming at Q25, MiXCR clonotype calling, in-frame beta chains only. One record per CDR3 amino acid sequence lists the most common genes and DNA. This sample gives tens of thousands of distinct CDR3 sequences in total; less than 25% of them show up just once. Around 2.3% of the sample rests with the top ten. The material sequenced was CD4+ T cells from PBMCs. These receptors were obtained from a human donor with sarcoidosis (Löfgren's syndrome or another form), or a control subject (not recorded which).

This clonotype was found many times. The V gene is TRBV6-2 or TRBV6-3, the J gene TRBJ1-5; D call uncertain. In germline, CDR1 is MNHEY, CDR2 SVGEGT. This CDR3 comprises 14 residues. V lost 0 bases and J lost 4, with 7 bases in between. CDR3 residues: CASSYSWMNQPQHF. The CDR3 DNA reads TGTGCCAGCAGTTACTCGTGGATGAATCAGCCCCAGCATTTT.

Ten or more counts support this clonotype. The chain combines TRBV7-2 with TRBJ2-1; weak D call: TRBD2 (5 bases). Per germline, CDR1 SGHTA and CDR2 FQGNSA. The CDR3 runs to 12 residues. Trimming left V 5 bases short and J 7 bases short, with 9 bases between. The CDR3 loop is CASSKLGNEQFF. CDR3 nucleotides: TGTGCCAGCAGCAAACTAGGGAATGAGCAGTTCTTC.

In its sample, this clonotype was seen many times. J is TRBJ2-7 and V is TRBV7-9, with D tentatively TRBD2 (5 bases). The CDR3 has 14 residues. Trimming cost V 5 bases and J 1 base, with 12 bases left between them. Germline CDR1 and CDR2: SEHNR and FQNEAQ (reference sequence). The CDR3 coding sequence is TGTGCCAGCAGCCAAGATCGGGGTTCCTACGAGCAGTACGTC. Translated: CASSQDRGSYEQYV.

At least ten counts were recorded for this clonotype. The rearrangement joins TRBV28 to TRBJ1-2; perhaps TRBD1 as D (6 bases). This CDR3 region has 13 residues. Trimming pared 7 bases from V and 8 bases from J, leaving 17 bases between. CDR1 is MDHEN and CDR2 is SYDVKM in the germline V gene. CDR3: CASTPDSFSGYTF. CDR3 bases: TGTGCCAGCACCCCGGACAGTTTTTCCGGCTACACCTTC.

V is TRBV20-1 and J is TRBJ2-5, with TRBD2 as a possible D gene (5 bases). Germline V CDR1 and CDR2: DFQATT, SNEGSKA (reference sequence). The CDR3 sequence is 14 residues long. The V and J ends lost 0 bases and 4 bases respectively, with 12 bases between them. CDR3: CSARDLASLETQYF. The CDR3, as DNA: TGCAGTGCTAGAGATCTAGCTAGTCTAGAGACCCAGTACTTC.

Ten or more counts support this clonotype. V and J are TRBV2 and TRBJ1-5, with 8 bases identical to TRBD1. With V trimmed by 4 bases and J by 1 base, 9 bases remained unmatched. The CDR3 covers 17 residues. Germline CDR1 reads SNHLY; CDR2 reads FYNNEI. The CDR3 loop is CASSGYRGSRSNQPQHF. CDR3 nucleotides: TGTGCCAGCAGTGGATACAGGGGGAGTAGGAGCAATCAGCCCCAGCATTTT. Using reference TRBV2 and TRBJ1-5 for the parts outside the CDR3, the full variable domain is EPEVTQTPSHQVTQMGQEVILRCVPISNHLYFYWYRQILGQKVEFLVSFYNNEISEKSEIFDDQFSVERPDGSNFTLKIRSTKLEDSAMYFCASSGYRGSRSNQPQHFGDGTRLSIL.

This clonotype was seen many times. J is TRBJ2-1 and V is TRBV5-4; 8 bases are shared with TRBD2. The CDR3 runs to 14 residues. Trimming at V came to 4 bases and at J to 8 bases, leaving 8 bases not matched to a gene. From germline, CDR1 is SGHNT and CDR2 YYREEE (reference sequence). The CDR3 spells CASSNRTSLHEQFF. The CDR3 bases are TGTGCCAGCAGCAATCGGACTAGCCTCCATGAGCAGTTCTTC.

This clonotype was seen at least ten times. The CDR3 spells CASSGLAGGQETQYF. The CDR3 DNA is TGTGCCAGCAGTGGACTAGCGGGAGGCCAAGAGACCCAGTACTTC. The chain employs TRBV6-2 or TRBV6-3 and TRBJ2-5; 14 positions match TRBD2. V lost 5 bases, J lost 1 base, and 0 bases stayed unmatched. This CDR3 comprises 15 residues. Germline CDR1 and CDR2: MNHEY and SVGEGT.

This sequence joins TRBV2 and TRBJ1-2; 8 bases align to TRBD1. With 11 bases clipped from V and 4 bases from J, the junction kept 15 bases outside the gene matches. The germline CDR1 and CDR2 sequences are SNHLY and FYNNEI. The CDR3 totals 15 residues. CDR3 in DNA: TGTGCCGGAACCGGGCCAGGGGGCTCAGGCTATGGCTACACCTTC. This translates into CAGTGPGGSGYGYTF.

Points on this clonotype: A read error likely explains this, since a far larger clone differs by one base. This chain connects TRBV18 to TRBJ2-3, with unresolved D. The CDR3 totals 12 residues. Germline lookup yields CDR1 KGHSH and CDR2 LQKENI. The CDR3 loop reads CASSPSTDMQYF. CDR3 in DNA: TGTGCCAGCTCACCGAGCACAGATATGCAGTATTTT.

The table lists this clonotype with many counts. The chain carries TRBV28 and TRBJ2-7; D might be TRBD2 (6 bases). CDR3 length: 13 amino acids. Germline V gene data show CDR1 as MDHEN and CDR2 as SYDVKM. The germline V and J ends were trimmed by 10 bases and 7 bases, with 20 bases remaining between them. In nucleotides, the CDR3 is TGTGCCATTTCCGGGACTCTCTCTTTGGAGCAGTACGTC. Encoded protein: CAISGTLSLEQYV.

The V and J genes are TRBV12-3 or TRBV12-4 and TRBJ1-2, with a tentative D call TRBD1 (5 bases). Trimming removed 8 bases from V and 8 bases from J, with 18 bases in between. This CDR3 contains 13 residues. The DNA for the CDR3 is TGTGCCAGCTCCCCTGGAGACAGTTACGGCTACACCTTC. Its protein product is CASSPGDSYGYTF.

J is TRBJ2-5 and V is TRBV2; D perhaps matches TRBD1 (6 bases). The germline CDR1 and CDR2 sequences are SNHLY and FYNNEI. This CDR3 is 14 amino acids long. Trimming pared 1 base from V and 4 bases from J, leaving 10 bases between. Here the CDR3 DNA reads TGTGCCAGCAGTGAAGTAGGGACAAGAGAGACCCAGTACTTC. Translated, it gives CASSEVGTRETQYF.

By its share, this clonotype is medium-sized (0.01 to 0.1%). The CDR3 loop is CASSYATALLPDTQYF. As DNA, the CDR3 is TGTGCCAGCAGTTACGCGACAGCCCTTTTGCCAGATACGCAGTATTTT. V gene TRBV6-6 combines with J gene TRBJ2-3; D may be TRBD1 (5 bases). Germline V gene lookup returns CDR1 MNHNY and CDR2 SVGAGI (reference sequence). Deletions cut 2 bases from V and 4 bases from J, with 16 bases between. This CDR3 contains 16 residues.

Turning to this clonotype: A much larger clonotype is one base distant, so this may be a read error. The chain couples TRBV5-1 to TRBJ1-1, with D unresolved. The CDR3 sequence is 14 residues long. From germline, CDR1 is SGHRS and CDR2 YFSETQ. The CDR3 is CAGSRHDGNTEAFF. Here the CDR3 DNA reads TGCGCCGGCAGCCGACACGACGGTAACACTGAAGCTTTCTTT.

The sample holds many counts of this clonotype. This chain uses TRBV20-1 with TRBJ2-7; TRBD2 matches at 8 bases. Trimming took 4 bases from V and 5 from J; bases not matched to a gene: 10. Germline V lookup: CDR1 DFQATT, CDR2 SNEGSKA (reference sequence). CDR3 length: 14 amino acids. CDR3 coding DNA: TGCAGTGCTACCGGGACTAGGAGCGGCCACGAGCAGTACTTC. Translated: CSATGTRSGHEQYF.

Many counts were recorded for this clonotype. The rearrangement links TRBV28 to TRBJ1-2; D gene unclear. CDR1 MDHEN and CDR2 SYDVKM come from the germline V gene. The V end lost 10 bases, the J end lost 8 bases, and 14 bases lay between the germline ends. This CDR3 is 11 amino acids long. The CDR3 protein is CATHTLGGYTF. CDR3 in DNA: TGTGCCACACACACCCTCGGCGGCTACACCTTC.

About this clonotype itself: Since the CDR3 does not end with the conserved phenylalanine or tryptophan, this likely comes from a read error. V is TRBV6-1 and J is TRBJ1-5, with D possibly TRBD1 on 6 matching bases. In germline, CDR1 is MNHNS, CDR2 SASEGT. This CDR3 is built from 13 residues. Trimming stripped 4 bases from V and 7 bases from J, with 11 bases between. The CDR3 nucleotides are TGTGCCAGCAGTGCGGACAGTCTACAGCCCCAGCATTCT. Protein sequence: CASSADSLQPQHS.

In this sample, this clonotype turned up many times. The J gene is TRBJ2-1, the V gene TRBV24-1; TRBD1 matches 7 bases. The germline gives CDR1 KGHDR, CDR2 SFDVKD. The CDR3 is 14 amino acids. V trimming: 7 bases; J trimming: 4 bases; junction bases outside the gene matches: 6. The CDR3 DNA is TGTGCCACCAGCCCGGGACAGCCATACAATGAGCAGTTCTTC. This gives the protein CATSPGQPYNEQFF.

This clonotype was seen repeatedly, ten times or more. The chain couples TRBV27 to TRBJ1-1, with TRBD1 as a possible D gene (5 bases). CDR3 size: 13 residues. V was clipped by 4 bases and J by 5 bases, with 11 bases between them. Germline-derived CDR1 and CDR2 are MNHEY and SMNVEV (reference sequence). The CDR3 DNA is TGTGCCAGCAGTTCCTTCAGGGCGACTGAAGCTTTCTTT. Translating it yields CASSSFRATEAFF.

The gene calls are TRBV2 and TRBJ1-1; 7 bases match TRBD1. The CDR3 runs 15 residues. With V trimmed by 6 bases and J by 6 bases, 13 bases remained unmatched. Per the germline V gene, CDR1 is SNHLY and CDR2 is FYNNEI. The CDR3 region has the DNA TGTGCCAGCAGCAGTTTCAGGGGGGGTAACCCTGAAGCTTTCTTT. Encoded protein: CASSSFRGGNPEAFF.

The sample holds many counts of this clonotype. This rearrangement joins TRBV27 to TRBJ1-1; TRBD1 is a possible D gene (5 bases). CDR1 and CDR2 (germline): MNHEY, SMNVEV (reference sequence). The CDR3 loop spans 15 amino acids. V gave up 5 bases and J gave up 0 bases, with 13 bases separating them. DNA for the CDR3: TGTGCCAGCAGTCCTGGGACGTTGTTGAACACTGAAGCTTTCTTT. It is translated as CASSPGTLLNTEAFF.

This clonotype was observed many times. This rearrangement joins TRBV6-1 to TRBJ1-3, with unresolved D. The germline gives CDR1 MNHNS, CDR2 SASEGT. The CDR3 is 14 residues long. Trimming left V 5 bases short and J 0 bases short, with 8 bases between. The CDR3 region is CASSNVLSGNTIYF. The CDR3 region has the DNA TGTGCCAGCAGTAACGTACTCTCTGGAAACACCATATATTTT.

The J gene is TRBJ2-2, the V gene TRBV11-2, with 12 bases identical to TRBD2. The CDR3 is 17 residues long. Germline CDR1 is SGHAT and CDR2 is FQNNGV. With V trimmed by 2 bases and J by 5 bases, 6 bases remained unmatched. The CDR3 spells CASSLIGGTSGTGELFF. The CDR3 region has the DNA TGTGCCAGCAGCTTAATAGGGGGGACTAGCGGGACCGGGGAGCTGTTTTTT.

This clonotype was detected only a few times. The J gene is TRBJ2-3, the V gene TRBV18, with TRBD2 as a possible D gene (6 bases). Trimming shortened V by 2 bases and J by 4 bases, and 13 bases separated the two germline ends. Germline assignment: CDR1 KGHSH and CDR2 LQKENI. The CDR3 contains 15 residues. The DNA for the CDR3 is TGTGCCAGCTCACCATGGGGGGAAAGGCCAGATACGCAGTATTTT. Its translation: CASSPWGERPDTQYF.

This clonotype was detected many times. V is TRBV7-8 and J is TRBJ2-3; a weak D match, TRBD2 (5 bases). This CDR3 has 15 amino acids. Per germline, CDR1 SGHVS and CDR2 FQNEAQ. The germline V and J ends were trimmed by 1 base and 6 bases, with 14 bases remaining between them. The CDR3 reads CASSLVGVGSDTQYF. CDR3 DNA sequence: TGTGCCAGCAGCTTAGTGGGAGTCGGATCGGATACGCAGTATTTT. Drawing the rest from reference TRBV7-8 and TRBJ2-3, the complete variable domain is GAGVSQSPRYKVAKRGQDVALRCDPISGHVSLFWYQQALGQGPEFLTYFQNEAQLDKSGLPSDRFFAERPEGSVSTLKIQRTQQEDSAVYLCASSLVGVGSDTQYFGPGTRLTVL.